One sample yielded the 17 T cell receptor beta chains listed below, sequenced in a study of blood T cell repertoires in COVID-19. TCRdb's copy holds only in-frame clones and misses some; the assay was immunoSEQ multiplex PCR. The repertoire holds approximately 150,000 clones, with 65% to 80% as singletons. The sequenced sample was peripheral blood. These receptors came from a man over 45 with acute or convalescent COVID-19.

This clone has a count of ten or more. The V call is TRBV27, the J call TRBJ1-1, with D maybe TRBD1 (6 bases). Germline CDR1 is MNHEY and CDR2 is SMNVEV (reference sequence). Trimming pared 0 bases from V and 3 bases from J, leaving 11 bases between. The CDR3 is 15 amino acids. In DNA, the CDR3 is TGTGCCAGCAGTTTATCGATGGGGGCGCACACTGAAGCTTTCTTT. Protein: CASSLSMGAHTEAFF.

The chain links TRBV5-1 to TRBJ2-5, with D uncertain. V gave up 1 base and J gave up 1 base, with 5 bases separating them. The CDR3 contains 13 residues. The germline CDR1 and CDR2 sequences are SGHRS and YFSETQ. The CDR3 reads CASSLRFQETQYF. The CDR3 region has the DNA TGCGCCAGCAGCTTGCGGTTCCAAGAGACCCAGTACTTC.

The chain's CDR3 is CASSGRRDTGNTIYF. The DNA of the CDR3 is TGTGCCAGTAGCGGACGCAGGGATACTGGAAACACCATATATTTT. This chain joins TRBV19 and TRBJ1-3; tentatively, D is TRBD1 (5 bases). Germline V gene sequence: CDR1 LNHDA, CDR2 SQIVND (reference sequence). V was trimmed by 6 bases and J by 2 bases, leaving 14 bases between them. The CDR3 has 15 amino acids. The variable domain in full, with the rest retrieved from reference TRBV19 and TRBJ1-3, is DGGITQSPKYLFRKEGQNVTLSCEQNLNHDAMYWYRQDPGQGLRLIYYSQIVNDFQKGDIAEGYSVSREKKESFPLTVTSAQKNPTAFYLCASSGRRDTGNTIYFGEGSWLTVV.

The gene calls are TRBV19 and TRBJ1-5, with 11 nucleotides matching TRBD1. Trimming removed 6 bases from V and 4 bases from J; junction bases left unmatched: 8. The CDR3 has 16 amino acids. The germline V gene has CDR1 LNHDA and CDR2 SQIVND (reference sequence). The chain's CDR3 is CASSLYGQGANQPQHF. The CDR3 DNA follows: TGTGCCAGTAGCCTTTACGGACAGGGGGCGAATCAGCCCCAGCATTTT.

The chain uses TRBV6-5 and TRBJ1-3, with D possibly matching TRBD1 (5 bases). The CDR3 has 15 amino acids. CDR1 is MNHEY and CDR2 is SVGAGI in the germline V gene. Trimming pared 0 bases from V and 4 bases from J, leaving 10 bases between. Here the CDR3 DNA reads TGTGCCAGCAGTTACTCCCAGGGACTGGGAAACACCATATATTTT. It specifies CASSYSQGLGNTIYF.

This clone was counted between two and nine times. The chain is built from TRBV11-2 and TRBJ2-7; D is uncertain. The germline V gene has CDR1 SGHAT and CDR2 FQNNGV. The CDR3 extends over 14 amino acids. V lost 3 bases and J 4 bases, leaving 13 bases between the germline ends. The DNA for the CDR3 is TGTGCCAGCAGCTTTGTTCTAGGTTTGTACGAGCAGTACTTC. It yields the protein CASSFVLGLYEQYF.

J is TRBJ2-5 and V is TRBV5-1; TRBD1 matches 9 bases. The CDR3 length is 15 residues. Germline loops: CDR1 SGHRS, CDR2 YFSETQ. V lost 0 bases and J lost 5; bases outside the gene matches: 5. As DNA, the CDR3 is TGCGCCAGCAGCTTGGGAGACAGGGGGGACGAGACCCAGTACTTC. Protein: CASSLGDRGDETQYF.

The chain carries TRBV2 and TRBJ1-6; D possibly corresponds to TRBD1 (5 bases). V was trimmed by 5 bases and J by 7 bases, leaving 15 bases between them. This CDR3 region has 15 residues. Germline V gene lookup returns CDR1 SNHLY and CDR2 FYNNEI. CDR3 in amino acids: CASSRYRDFNSPLHF. The DNA of the CDR3 is TGTGCCAGCAGTCGCTACCGGGACTTCAATTCACCCCTCCACTTT. Full variable domain (outside the CDR3, taken from reference TRBV2 and TRBJ1-6): EPEVTQTPSHQVTQMGQEVILRCVPISNHLYFYWYRQILGQKVEFLVSFYNNEISEKSEIFDDQFSVERPDGSNFTLKIRSTKLEDSAMYFCASSRYRDFNSPLHFGNGTRLTVT.

The chain has TRBV5-1 and TRBJ2-5; D possibly corresponds to TRBD1 (5 bases). The CDR3 extends over 14 amino acids. Looked up from germline, CDR1 is SGHRS and CDR2 is YFSETQ. V was shortened by 0 bases and J by 4 bases, with 10 bases between the two germline ends. The DNA of the CDR3 is TGCGCCAGCAGCTTGGAGGGGTTTGGAGAGACCCAGTACTTC. It is translated as CASSLEGFGETQYF.

The chain links TRBV5-1 to TRBJ2-3; 10 bases align to TRBD2. The CDR3 extends over 15 amino acids. V shed 5 bases and J 2 bases; nucleotides not matched to a gene: 5. Germline V gene sequence: CDR1 SGHRS, CDR2 YFSETQ. The CDR3 here is CASRLAGDFTDTQYF. CDR3 nucleotide sequence: TGCGCCAGCAGGCTAGCGGGAGACTTCACAGATACGCAGTATTTT.

The gene calls are TRBV5-1 and TRBJ2-2; D gene ambiguous. The CDR3 loop spans 14 amino acids. V was shortened by 5 bases and J by 1 base, with 9 bases between the two germline ends. Germline-derived CDR1 and CDR2 are SGHRS and YFSETQ. The CDR3 protein is CASSKSLNTGELFF. Written as DNA, the CDR3 is TGCGCCAGCAGTAAAAGCCTGAACACCGGGGAGCTGTTTTTT. The complete variable domain, with remaining parts taken from reference TRBV5-1 and TRBJ2-2, reads KAGVTQTPRYLIKTRGQQVTLSCSPISGHRSVSWYQQTPGQGLQFLFEYFSETQRNKGNFPGRFSGRQFSNSRSEMNVSTLELGDSALYLCASSKSLNTGELFFGEGSRLTVL.

This chain joins TRBV29-1 and TRBJ1-1, with 8 bases lining up with TRBD1. This CDR3 region has 17 residues. V shed 6 bases and J 5 bases; nucleotides not matched to a gene: 20. Germline assignment: CDR1 SQVTM and CDR2 ANQGSEA. As DNA, the CDR3 is TGCAGCGTCCTTCAATGGACAGGGCAAGGCTCAAAAACTGAAGCTTTCTTT. Translated: CSVLQWTGQGSKTEAFF.

The CDR3 region is CASSTQGTVNTEAFF. In DNA, the CDR3 is TGTGCCAGCAGCACCCAGGGGACGGTGAACACTGAAGCTTTCTTT. The chain recombines TRBV7-2 with TRBJ1-1; possible D gene TRBD1, 6 bases. V was clipped by 5 bases and J by 0 bases, with 13 bases between them. The germline gives CDR1 SGHTA, CDR2 FQGNSA. The CDR3 totals 15 residues.

CDR3 coding DNA: TGTGCCAGCAGCCTTCACATATCAACTAATGAAAAACTGTTTTTT. The encoded protein is CASSLHISTNEKLFF. V and J are TRBV3-1 (or the pseudogene TRBV3-2) and TRBJ1-4; no firm D call. Germline CDR1 LGHDT, CDR2 YNNKEL (reference sequence). With 4 bases removed from V and 0 bases from J, the gap between germline ends came to 9 bases. This CDR3 is 15 amino acids long.

This sequence joins TRBV19 and TRBJ1-4, with 8 bases identical to TRBD1. CDR3 length equals 14 residues. The V gene's germline CDR1 is LNHDA and CDR2 SQIVND (reference sequence). V trimming: 9 bases; J trimming: 8 bases; junction bases outside the gene matches: 11. Here the CDR3 DNA reads TGTGCCAGCCAAAATCCAGGGGGCTTAGAAAAACTGTTTTTT. This gives the protein CASQNPGGLEKLFF.

The chain recombines TRBV2 with TRBJ2-3; D unclear. There are 12 residues in the CDR3. The V end lost 8 bases, the J end lost 4 bases, and 10 bases lay between the germline ends. CDR1 is SNHLY and CDR2 is FYNNEI in the germline V gene. The CDR3 spells CASVSEADTQYF. The CDR3 bases are TGTGCCAGCGTAAGCGAGGCAGATACGCAGTATTTT.

The V gene is TRBV7-8, the J gene TRBJ1-1; D gene ambiguous. The V gene lost 5 bases and the J gene lost 4 bases, with 5 bases spanning the gap. CDR1 is SGHVS, CDR2 FQNEAQ, per germline. The CDR3 has 11 amino acids. CDR3 residues: CASSILTEAFF. CDR3 nucleotide sequence: TGTGCCAGCAGCATACTCACTGAAGCTTTCTTT.